This TCR beta chain is drawn from a study of blood T cell repertoires in COVID-19. About the study: Specimens from acute and convalescent COVID-19 originated in the United States, Italy and Spain. In each case, the material was cDNA or gDNA derived from T cells, B-cell-depleted T cells, or PBMCs.

The trim removed 1 base at V and 0 bases at J, leaving 6 bases unmatched. Germline lookup yields CDR1 MGHRA and CDR2 YSYEKL. The length of the CDR3 is 16 residues. Original processing methods: Estimation of nucleated cell counts was performed using reference gene primer amplification. Sequencing used immunoSEQ multiplex PCR; TCRdb keeps in-frame clones, though not all of them. V and J calls and clone size are copied from that table; D and trimming were computed from the DNA. The table shows 250,000 to 350,000 clones, with 90% occurring only once. Seattle's cohort entered during active infection and was followed longitudinally.

This sequence was found in a woman in her thirties with COVID-19, enrolled during active disease. Sequenced input: peripheral blood. The chain uses TRBV4-1 and TRBJ2-7; 7 bases are shared with TRBD1. The CDR3 nucleotides are TGCGCCAGCAGCCAAGGGCGCAGGGGGAGCTCCTACGAGCAGTACTTC. Its protein product is CASSQGRRGSSYEQYF.